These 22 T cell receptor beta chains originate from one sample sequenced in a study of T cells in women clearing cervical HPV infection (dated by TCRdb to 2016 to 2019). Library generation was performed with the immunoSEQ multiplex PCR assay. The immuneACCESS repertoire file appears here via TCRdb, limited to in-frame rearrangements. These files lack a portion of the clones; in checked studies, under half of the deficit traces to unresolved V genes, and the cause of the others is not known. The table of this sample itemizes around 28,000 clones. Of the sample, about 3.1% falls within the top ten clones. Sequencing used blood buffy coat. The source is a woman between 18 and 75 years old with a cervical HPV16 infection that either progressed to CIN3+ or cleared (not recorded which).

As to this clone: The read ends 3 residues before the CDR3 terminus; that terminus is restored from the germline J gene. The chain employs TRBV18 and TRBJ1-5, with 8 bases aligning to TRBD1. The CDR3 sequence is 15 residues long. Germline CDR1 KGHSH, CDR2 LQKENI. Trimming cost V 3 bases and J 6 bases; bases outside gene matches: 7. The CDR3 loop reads CASSPDRGSSQPQHF. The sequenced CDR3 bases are TGTGCCAGCTCACCTGACAGGGGATCTAGTCAGCCC.

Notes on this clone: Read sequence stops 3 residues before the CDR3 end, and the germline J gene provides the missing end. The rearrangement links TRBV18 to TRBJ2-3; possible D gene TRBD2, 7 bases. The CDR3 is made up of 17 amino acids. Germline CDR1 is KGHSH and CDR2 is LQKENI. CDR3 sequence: CASSPQHSGGGQETQYF. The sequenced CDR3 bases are TGTGCCAGCTCACCACAACACTCCGGCGGGGGACAAGAGACG.

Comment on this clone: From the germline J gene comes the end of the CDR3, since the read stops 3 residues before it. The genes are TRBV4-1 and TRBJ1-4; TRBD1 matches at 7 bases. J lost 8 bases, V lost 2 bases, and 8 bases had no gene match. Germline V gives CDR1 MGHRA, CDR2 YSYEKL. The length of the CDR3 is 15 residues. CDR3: CASSQFDRVVEKLFF. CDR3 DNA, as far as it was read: TGCGCCAGCAGCCAATTCGACAGGGTGGTAGAAAAA.

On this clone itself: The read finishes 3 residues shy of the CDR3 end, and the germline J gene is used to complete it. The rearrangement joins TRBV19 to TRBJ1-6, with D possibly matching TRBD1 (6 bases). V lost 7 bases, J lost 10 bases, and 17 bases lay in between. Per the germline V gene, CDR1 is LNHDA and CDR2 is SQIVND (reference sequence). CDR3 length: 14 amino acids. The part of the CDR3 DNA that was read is TGTGCCAGTACACGGACAGAGGACTCCTCACCC. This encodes CASTRTEDSSP. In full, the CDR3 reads CASTRTEDSSPLHF.

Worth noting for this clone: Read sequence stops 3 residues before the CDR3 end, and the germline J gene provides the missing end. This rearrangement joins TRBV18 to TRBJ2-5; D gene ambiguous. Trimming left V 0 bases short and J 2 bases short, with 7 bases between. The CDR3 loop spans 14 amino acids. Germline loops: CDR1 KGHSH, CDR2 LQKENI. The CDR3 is CASSPPSRQETQYF. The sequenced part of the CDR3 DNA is TGTGCCAGCTCACCACCGAGCCGTCAAGAGACC.

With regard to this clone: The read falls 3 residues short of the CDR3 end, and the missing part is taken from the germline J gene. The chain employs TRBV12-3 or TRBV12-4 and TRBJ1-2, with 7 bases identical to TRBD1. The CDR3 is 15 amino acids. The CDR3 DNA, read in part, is TGTGCCAGCAGTCTCAACAGGGGAAATTTGAGGGGC. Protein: CASSLNRGNLRG. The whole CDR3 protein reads CASSLNRGNLRGYTF.

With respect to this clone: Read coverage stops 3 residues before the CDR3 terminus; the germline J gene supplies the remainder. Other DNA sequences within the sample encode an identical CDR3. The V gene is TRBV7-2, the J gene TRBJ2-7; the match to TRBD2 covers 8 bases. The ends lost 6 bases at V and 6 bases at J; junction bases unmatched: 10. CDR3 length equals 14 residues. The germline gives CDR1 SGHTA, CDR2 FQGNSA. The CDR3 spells CASRAGVLYGEQYF. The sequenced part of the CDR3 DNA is TGTGCCAGCAGAGCGGGGGTGCTCTATGGCGAG. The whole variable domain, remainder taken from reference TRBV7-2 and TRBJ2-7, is GAGVSQSPSNKVTEKGKDVELRCDPISGHTALYWYRQSLGQGLEFLIYFQGNSAPDKSGLPSDRFSAERTGGSVSTLTIQRTQQEDSAVYLCASRAGVLYGEQYFGPGTRLTVT.

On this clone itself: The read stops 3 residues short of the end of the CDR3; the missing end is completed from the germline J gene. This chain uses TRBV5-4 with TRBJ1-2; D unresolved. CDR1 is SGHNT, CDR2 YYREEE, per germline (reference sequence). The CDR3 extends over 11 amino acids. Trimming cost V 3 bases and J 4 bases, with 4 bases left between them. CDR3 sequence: CASSSVYGYTF. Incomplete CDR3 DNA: TGTGCCAGCAGCTCGGTCTATGGC.

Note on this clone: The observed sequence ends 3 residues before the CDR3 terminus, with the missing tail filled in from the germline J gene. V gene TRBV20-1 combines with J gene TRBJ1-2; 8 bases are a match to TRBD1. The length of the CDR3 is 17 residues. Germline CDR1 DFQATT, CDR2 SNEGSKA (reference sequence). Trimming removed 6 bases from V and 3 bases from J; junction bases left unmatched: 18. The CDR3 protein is CSAQIFRTGNRDYGYTF. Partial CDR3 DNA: TGCAGTGCCCAGATCTTCCGGACAGGGAATAGGGACTATGGC.

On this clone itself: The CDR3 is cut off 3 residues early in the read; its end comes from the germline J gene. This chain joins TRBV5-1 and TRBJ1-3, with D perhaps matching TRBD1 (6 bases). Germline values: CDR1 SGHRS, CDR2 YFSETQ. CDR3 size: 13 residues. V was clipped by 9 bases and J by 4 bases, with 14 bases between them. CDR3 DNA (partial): TGCGCCACCCGGCAGGGGCCAGGAAACACC. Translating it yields CATRQGPGNT. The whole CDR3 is CATRQGPGNTIYF.

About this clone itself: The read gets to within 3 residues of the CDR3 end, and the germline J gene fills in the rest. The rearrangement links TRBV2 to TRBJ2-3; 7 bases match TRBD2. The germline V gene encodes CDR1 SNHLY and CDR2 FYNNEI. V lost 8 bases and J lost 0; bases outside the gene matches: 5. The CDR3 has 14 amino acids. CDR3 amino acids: CASGTGGSTDTQYF. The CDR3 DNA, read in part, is TGTGCCAGCGGAACCGGGGGGAGCACAGATACG.

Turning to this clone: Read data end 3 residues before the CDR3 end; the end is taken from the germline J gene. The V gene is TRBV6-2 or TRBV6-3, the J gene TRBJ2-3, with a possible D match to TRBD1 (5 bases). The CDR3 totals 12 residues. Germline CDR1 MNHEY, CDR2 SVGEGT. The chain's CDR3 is CASSYPRDPQYF. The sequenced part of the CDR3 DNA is TGTGCCAGCAGTTACCCCAGGGATCCG.

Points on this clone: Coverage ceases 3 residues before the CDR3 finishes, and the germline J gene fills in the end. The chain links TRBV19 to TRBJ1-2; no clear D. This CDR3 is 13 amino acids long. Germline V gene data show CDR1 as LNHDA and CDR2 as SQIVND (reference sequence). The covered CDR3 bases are TGTGCCAGTAGTATAGACCCGTCCTACGAC. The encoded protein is CASSIDPSYD. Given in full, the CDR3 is CASSIDPSYDYTF.

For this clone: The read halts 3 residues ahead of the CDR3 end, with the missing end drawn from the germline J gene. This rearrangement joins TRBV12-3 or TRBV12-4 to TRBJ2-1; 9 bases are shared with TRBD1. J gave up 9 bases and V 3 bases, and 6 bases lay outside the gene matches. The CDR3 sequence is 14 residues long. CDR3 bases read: TGTGCCAGCAGTTTTCGGGACAGGGAACGTGAG. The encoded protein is CASSFRDRERE. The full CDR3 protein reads CASSFRDREREQFF.

The DNA read from the CDR3 is TGTGCCAGCAGTTTAGCGGGACAGGGCTTCCCC. Its translation is CASSLAGQGFP. The full-length CDR3 reads as CASSLAGQGFPLHF. The genes are TRBV12-3 or TRBV12-4 and TRBJ1-6, with 9 bases identical to TRBD1. The CDR3 is cut off 3 residues early in the read; its end comes from the germline J gene. The CDR3 runs 14 residues.

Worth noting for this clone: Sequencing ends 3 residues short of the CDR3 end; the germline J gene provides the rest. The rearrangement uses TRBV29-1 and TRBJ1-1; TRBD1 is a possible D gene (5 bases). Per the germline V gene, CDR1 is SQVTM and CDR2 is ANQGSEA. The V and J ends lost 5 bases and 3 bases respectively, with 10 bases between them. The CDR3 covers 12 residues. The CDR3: CSVTGLYTEAFF. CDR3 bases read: TGCAGCGTTACAGGTTTGTACACTGAA.

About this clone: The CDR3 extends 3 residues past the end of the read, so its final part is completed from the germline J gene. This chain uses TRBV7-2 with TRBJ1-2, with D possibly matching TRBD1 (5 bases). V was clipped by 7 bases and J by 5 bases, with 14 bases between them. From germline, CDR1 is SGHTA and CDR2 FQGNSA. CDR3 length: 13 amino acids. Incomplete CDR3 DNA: TGTGCCAGCAAATCCAGGGCTAGTTATGGC. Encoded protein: CASKSRASYG. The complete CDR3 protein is CASKSRASYGYTF.

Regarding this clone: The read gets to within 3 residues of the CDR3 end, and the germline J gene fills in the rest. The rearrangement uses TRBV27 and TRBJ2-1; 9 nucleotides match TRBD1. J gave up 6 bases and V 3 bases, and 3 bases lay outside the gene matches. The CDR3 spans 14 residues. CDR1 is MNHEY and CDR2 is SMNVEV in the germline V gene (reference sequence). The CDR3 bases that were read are TGTGCCAGCAGTTTGGACAGGGGTTCCAATGAG. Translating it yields CASSLDRGSNE. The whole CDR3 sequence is CASSLDRGSNEQFF.

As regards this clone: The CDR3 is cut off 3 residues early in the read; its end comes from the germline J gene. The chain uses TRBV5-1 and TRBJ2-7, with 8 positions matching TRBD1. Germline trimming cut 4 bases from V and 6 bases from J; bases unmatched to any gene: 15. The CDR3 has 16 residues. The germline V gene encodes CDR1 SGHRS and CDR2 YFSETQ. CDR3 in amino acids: CASSPTFGTGLREQYF. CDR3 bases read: TGCGCCAGCAGCCCAACCTTCGGGACAGGTCTTCGCGAG.

This CDR3 reads CASSWAKNEAFF. The DNA read from the CDR3 is TGTGCCAGCAGCTGGGCCAAGAATGAA. The chain carries TRBV5-6 and TRBJ1-1; D gene uncertain. Coverage ceases 3 residues before the CDR3 finishes, and the germline J gene fills in the end. The CDR3 is made up of 12 amino acids. The V gene lost 3 bases and the J gene lost 7 bases, with 10 bases spanning the gap. In germline, CDR1 is SGHDT, CDR2 YYEEEE.

Incomplete CDR3 DNA: TGTGCCAGCAGCTTGTTTAAAGGGACTGATCAA. As protein: CASSLFKGTDQ. The CDR3 as a whole reads CASSLFKGTDQAFF. The V gene is TRBV5-6, the J gene TRBJ1-1; possible D gene TRBD1, 5 bases. Sequencing ends 3 residues short of the CDR3 end; the germline J gene provides the rest. The V gene's germline CDR1 is SGHDT and CDR2 YYEEEE. This CDR3 is built from 14 residues.

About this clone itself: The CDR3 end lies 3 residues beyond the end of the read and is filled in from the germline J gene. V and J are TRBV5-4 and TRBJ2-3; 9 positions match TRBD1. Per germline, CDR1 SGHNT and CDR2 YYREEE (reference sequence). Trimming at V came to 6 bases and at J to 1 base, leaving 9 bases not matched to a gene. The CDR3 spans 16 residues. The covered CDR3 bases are TGTGCCAGCACCTTCAAGACAGGGGGTCGCACAGATACG. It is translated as CASTFKTGGRTDT. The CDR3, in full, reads CASTFKTGGRTDTQYF.